A selection of T cell receptor beta chains follows, all from one sample in a study of cytomegalovirus exposure and HLA in healthy donors. Data came from immunoSEQ multiplex PCR; TCRdb stores just in-frame clones and leaves some out. Among about 98,000 clones, about 90% were seen once, and the ten largest hold approximately 5.8%. The sample comprised PBMCs. Source of these receptors: a man younger than 35 in good health and CMV-seropositive. CDR3s include the opening cysteine and the closing phenylalanine or tryptophan. Fields, in order: clone size, V gene, D gene, J gene, CDR3 protein, CDR3 DNA. A D gene is named only where the DNA matches it firmly. Clone size is stated in some rows and not others, as once, few, many or a class when expanded.

NA	TRBV27	TRBD1	TRBJ2-7	CASGDSSYEQYF	TGTGCCAGCGGGGACAGCTCCTACGAGCAGTACTTC
NA	TRBV6-1	TRBD2	TRBJ2-7	CASRKLAGPSYEQYF	TGTGCCAGCAGGAAACTAGCGGGGCCATCCTACGAGCAGTACTTC
NA	TRBV7-5	NA	TRBJ2-5	CVRSAALANLEETQYF	TGTGTCAGAAGCGCCGCACTAGCAAATCTGGAAGAGACCCAGTACTTC
NA	TRBV7-8	NA	TRBJ1-6	CASSLEQGLSPLHF	TGTGCCAGCAGCTTGGAACAGGGCCTGTCACCCCTCCACTTT
NA	TRBV28	TRBD1	TRBJ1-5	CASNPPDRGLLLGQPQHF	TGTGCCAGCAACCCCCCGGACAGGGGGCTCTTATTAGGTCAGCCCCAGCATTTT
NA	TRBV6-5	NA	TRBJ2-1	CASSYSGGQFF	TGTGCCAGCAGTTACTCGGGGGGGCAGTTCTTC
NA	TRBV2	NA	TRBJ2-7	CASSDPSYEQYF	TGTGCCAGCAGTGATCCCTCTTACGAGCAGTACTTC
NA	TRBV6-5	TRBD1	TRBJ1-5	CASSRTGNQPQHF	TGTGCCAGCAGCAGGACAGGGAATCAGCCCCAGCATTTT
NA	TRBV11-2	TRBD2	TRBJ2-5	CASSLGTSGGVQETQYF	TGTGCCAGCAGCTTAGGGACTAGCGGGGGGGTACAAGAGACCCAGTACTTC
NA	TRBV19	NA	TRBJ2-5	CASTPGGGSQETQYF	TGTGCCAGCACCCCCGGGGGCGGGAGCCAAGAGACCCAGTACTTC
NA	TRBV4-1	NA	TRBJ2-3	CASSAKAQGGGDTQYF	TGCGCCAGCAGCGCAAAAGCACAGGGTGGAGGAGATACGCAGTATTTT
NA	TRBV5-6	NA	TRBJ2-2	CASSLLTTGLSTGELFF	TGTGCCAGCAGCCTATTAACCACCGGACTGAGCACCGGGGAGCTGTTTTTT
NA	TRBV19	NA	TRBJ2-3	CASSMGRQSDTQYF	TGTGCCAGTAGTATGGGTAGACAGTCGGATACGCAGTATTTT
NA	TRBV2	TRBD2	TRBJ2-3	CASSGTSGRGTDTQYF	TGTGCCAGCAGTGGGACTAGCGGGAGGGGCACAGATACGCAGTATTTT
NA	TRBV27	TRBD1	TRBJ1-1	CASSRKTGGLSEAFF	TGTGCCAGCAGCAGAAAGACAGGGGGTTTGAGTGAAGCTTTCTTT
NA	TRBV7-9	NA	TRBJ1-5	CASSPTGGAKQPQHF	TGTGCCAGCAGCCCAACGGGGGGGGCGAAACAGCCCCAGCATTTT
NA	TRBV12-5	NA	TRBJ2-7	CASALPYEQYF	TGTGCTAGTGCCCTACCCTACGAGCAGTACTTC
NA	TRBV18	TRBD2	TRBJ2-3	CASSPDTSGRDDTQYF	TGTGCCAGCTCACCCGATACTAGCGGGAGAGACGATACGCAGTATTTT
NA	TRBV6-1	TRBD1	TRBJ1-4	CASDHGGTGEKLFF	TGTGCCAGCGATCATGGGGGGACAGGAGAAAAACTGTTTTTT
NA	TRBV5-4	NA	TRBJ2-3	CASSIRLVRRTDTQYF	TGTGCCAGCAGCATACGACTAGTCCGTAGGACAGATACGCAGTATTTT
NA	TRBV6-5	TRBD1	TRBJ2-3	CASSLGQGGTQYF	TGTGCCAGCAGTCTGGGACAGGGGGGTACGCAGTATTTT
NA	TRBV28	NA	TRBJ1-4	CASSLEDEKLFF	TGTGCCAGCAGTTTAGAGGATGAAAAACTGTTTTTT
NA	TRBV28	NA	TRBJ2-7	CASSLSAYEQYF	TGTGCCAGCAGTTTGTCGGCCTACGAGCAGTACTTC
once	TRBV7-2	TRBD2	TRBJ2-7	CASSRTSGDSSYEQYF	TGTGCCAGCAGTCGGACTAGCGGGGACAGCTCCTACGAGCAGTACTTC
NA	TRBV7-3	NA	TRBJ2-7	CASSSEGSSYEQYF	TGTGCCAGCAGCTCGGAAGGGAGCTCCTACGAGCAGTACTTC
NA	TRBV6-5	TRBD1	TRBJ2-4	CASSYTNRGKNIQYF	TGTGCCAGCAGTTACACGAACAGGGGAAAAAACATTCAGTACTTC
NA	TRBV4-1	TRBD2	TRBJ2-2	CASSQVSAGGRGGELFF	TGCGCCAGCAGCCAAGTTTCGGCGGGGGGGCGTGGCGGGGAGCTGTTTTTT
NA	TRBV19	TRBD2	TRBJ2-3	CASSTGGTADTQYF	TGTGCCAGTAGTACGGGAGGTACGGCAGATACGCAGTATTTT
NA	TRBV28	TRBD1	TRBJ1-5	CASNSPGQSNQPQHF	TGTGCCAGCAACTCGCCGGGACAGAGCAATCAGCCCCAGCATTTT
NA	TRBV27	TRBD1	TRBJ2-1	CASSSRLGQGANEQFF	TGTGCCAGCAGTTCTCGTCTGGGACAGGGGGCAAATGAGCAGTTCTTC
NA	TRBV4-2	NA	TRBJ2-5	CASSQDIAGSTQYF	TGTGCCAGCAGCCAAGATATTGCGGGTTCGACCCAGTACTTC
NA	TRBV4-2	NA	TRBJ1-2	CASSQDQGLNYGYTF	TGTGCCAGCAGCCAAGATCAGGGACTCAACTATGGCTACACCTTC
once	TRBV6-5	TRBD1	TRBJ1-2	CASRQGRYGYTF	TGTGCCAGCAGACAGGGGAGGTATGGCTACACCTTC
NA	TRBV2	TRBD2	TRBJ2-7	CASSNGVAGVYEQYF	TGTGCCAGCAGTAACGGGGTAGCGGGAGTCTACGAGCAGTACTTC
NA	TRBV6-5	NA	TRBJ2-4	CASRTGSLAKNIQYF	TGTGCCAGCAGAACAGGGTCACTAGCCAAAAACATTCAGTACTTC
once	TRBV9	NA	TRBJ2-5	CASSKTTGSGQETQYF	TGTGCCAGCAGCAAAACAACAGGGAGCGGCCAAGAGACCCAGTACTTC
NA	TRBV27	TRBD2	TRBJ2-7	CASSFPSGSGYHEQYF	TGTGCCAGCAGTTTCCCTAGCGGGAGTGGTTACCACGAGCAGTACTTC
NA	TRBV11-2	NA	TRBJ1-6	CASSLGQNNSPLHF	TGTGCCAGCAGCTTAGGGCAGAATAATTCACCCCTCCACTTT
NA	TRBV28	TRBD1	TRBJ1-2	CASYSPGQGHGYTF	TGTGCCAGCTACTCCCCCGGACAGGGGCATGGCTACACCTTC
NA	TRBV4-1	NA	TRBJ2-2	CASSQVRATGELFF	TGCGCCAGCAGCCAAGTACGAGCGACCGGGGAGCTGTTTTTT
NA	TRBV5-1	NA	TRBJ2-7	CASSLFSSYEQYF	TGCGCCAGCAGCTTGTTTAGCTCCTACGAGCAGTACTTC